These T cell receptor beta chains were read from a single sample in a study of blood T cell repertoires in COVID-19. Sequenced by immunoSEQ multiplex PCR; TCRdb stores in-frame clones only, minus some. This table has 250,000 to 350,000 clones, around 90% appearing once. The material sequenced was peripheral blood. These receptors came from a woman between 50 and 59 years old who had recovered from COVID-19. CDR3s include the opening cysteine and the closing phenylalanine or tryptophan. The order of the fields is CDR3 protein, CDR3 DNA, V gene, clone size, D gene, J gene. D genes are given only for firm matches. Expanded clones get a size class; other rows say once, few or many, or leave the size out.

cdr3_aa: CASSSSTGGFTDTQYF
cdr3_nt: TGCGCCAGCAGCTCCTCGACAGGGGGTTTCACAGATACGCAGTATTTT
v_call: TRBV5-1
clone_size: few
d_call: TRBD1
j_call: TRBJ2-3

cdr3_aa: CASGDGEGTYEQYF
cdr3_nt: TGTGCCAGCGGCGATGGGGAGGGTACCTACGAGCAGTACTTC
v_call: TRBV9
clone_size: few
d_call: TRBD2
j_call: TRBJ2-7

cdr3_aa: CASSYGGNEQYF
cdr3_nt: TGTGCCAGCAGTTACGGGGGGAACGAGCAGTACTTC
v_call: TRBV6-5
clone_size: NA
d_call: NA
j_call: TRBJ2-7

cdr3_aa: CASSVTSGQGYNGYTF
cdr3_nt: TGTGCCAGCAGCGTTACAAGTGGACAGGGTTATAATGGCTACACCTTC
v_call: TRBV9
clone_size: NA
d_call: TRBD1
j_call: TRBJ1-2

cdr3_aa: CAWSRGGGNYGYTF
cdr3_nt: TGTGCCTGGAGTAGGGGAGGGGGGAACTATGGCTACACCTTC
v_call: TRBV30
clone_size: NA
d_call: NA
j_call: TRBJ1-2

cdr3_aa: CASRNDRAGGAFF
cdr3_nt: TGTGCCAGCAGGAATGACAGGGCCGGGGGAGCTTTCTTT
v_call: TRBV7-2
clone_size: NA
d_call: TRBD1
j_call: TRBJ1-1

cdr3_aa: CASSFGGKGGITEAFF
cdr3_nt: TGTGCCAGCAGTTTTGGCGGTAAAGGGGGCATCACTGAAGCTTTCTTT
v_call: TRBV25-1
clone_size: NA
d_call: TRBD1
j_call: TRBJ1-1

cdr3_aa: CSARGNYEQYF
cdr3_nt: TGCAGCGCCCGGGGAAACTACGAGCAGTACTTC
v_call: TRBV29-1
clone_size: NA
d_call: NA
j_call: TRBJ2-7

cdr3_aa: CASSQVGGAQVYGYTF
cdr3_nt: TGTGCCAGCAGCCAAGTCGGGGGTGCCCAGGTCTATGGCTACACCTTC
v_call: TRBV14
clone_size: NA
d_call: NA
j_call: TRBJ1-2

cdr3_aa: CASSSGRGQANYGYTF
cdr3_nt: TGTGCCAGCAGTTCCGGCAGGGGGCAGGCCAACTATGGCTACACCTTC
v_call: TRBV27
clone_size: NA
d_call: TRBD1
j_call: TRBJ1-2

cdr3_aa: CASRPGQGYGYTF
cdr3_nt: TGTGCCAGCAGGCCCGGACAGGGCTATGGCTACACCTTC
v_call: TRBV28
clone_size: NA
d_call: TRBD1
j_call: TRBJ1-2

cdr3_aa: CASSRMTGPNEKLFF
cdr3_nt: TGTGCCAGCTCACGTATGACAGGGCCGAATGAAAAACTGTTTTTT
v_call: TRBV18
clone_size: NA
d_call: TRBD1
j_call: TRBJ1-4

cdr3_aa: CASRSLGRGMSTEAFF
cdr3_nt: TGTGCCAGCCGCTCCCTCGGTCGGGGAATGAGCACTGAAGCTTTCTTT
v_call: TRBV28
clone_size: NA
d_call: NA
j_call: TRBJ1-1

cdr3_aa: CASGFMIGAGLGTEAFF
cdr3_nt: TGTGCTAGTGGTTTCATGATAGGGGCCGGATTAGGCACTGAAGCTTTCTTT
v_call: TRBV12-5
clone_size: NA
d_call: NA
j_call: TRBJ1-1

cdr3_aa: CAWSALLPTGEQYF
cdr3_nt: TGTGCCTGGAGTGCCCTACTCCCGACAGGGGAGCAGTACTTC
v_call: TRBV30
clone_size: NA
d_call: TRBD1
j_call: TRBJ2-7

cdr3_aa: CASSREVPVEAGGLRYNEQFF
cdr3_nt: TGTGCCAGCAGCCGGGAGGTCCCGGTGGAAGCGGGCGGACTCAGGTACAATGAGCAGTTCTTC
v_call: TRBV3-1/TRBV3-2
clone_size: NA
d_call: NA
j_call: TRBJ2-1

cdr3_aa: CATSRDHYYGYTF
cdr3_nt: TGTGCCACCAGCAGAGATCATTACTATGGCTACACCTTC
v_call: TRBV15
clone_size: NA
d_call: NA
j_call: TRBJ1-2

cdr3_aa: CATSETTGPSTDTQYF
cdr3_nt: TGTGCCACCAGTGAGACGACAGGGCCCAGCACAGATACGCAGTATTTT
v_call: TRBV24-1
clone_size: NA
d_call: TRBD1
j_call: TRBJ2-3

cdr3_aa: CASSSGQGVNTEAFF
cdr3_nt: TGTGCCAGCAGTTCCGGACAGGGGGTGAACACTGAAGCTTTCTTT
v_call: TRBV27
clone_size: once
d_call: TRBD1
j_call: TRBJ1-1

cdr3_aa: CASSYPPSAGANVLTF
cdr3_nt: TGTGCCAGCAGTTACCCCCCGAGCGCCGGGGCCAACGTCCTGACTTTC
v_call: TRBV6-2/TRBV6-3
clone_size: NA
d_call: NA
j_call: TRBJ2-6

cdr3_aa: CASSTQGGRFGANVLTF
cdr3_nt: TGTGCCAGCAGCACCCAAGGAGGTCGGTTTGGGGCCAACGTCCTGACTTTC
v_call: TRBV13
clone_size: NA
d_call: NA
j_call: TRBJ2-6

cdr3_aa: CASSLGLEPQETQYF
cdr3_nt: TGTGCCAGCAGTTTGGGACTAGAGCCCCAAGAGACCCAGTACTTC
v_call: TRBV6-2/TRBV6-3
clone_size: NA
d_call: TRBD2
j_call: TRBJ2-5

cdr3_aa: CASSVGLEETQYF
cdr3_nt: TGTGCCAGCAGCGTAGGGCTAGAGGAGACCCAGTACTTC
v_call: TRBV9
clone_size: once
d_call: NA
j_call: TRBJ2-5

cdr3_aa: CASRTTGSGNQPQHF
cdr3_nt: TGTGCCAGCAGGACCACAGGGAGCGGCAATCAGCCCCAGCATTTT
v_call: TRBV27
clone_size: NA
d_call: NA
j_call: TRBJ1-5

cdr3_aa: CASSADRDQPQHF
cdr3_nt: TGTGCCAGCAGTGCCGACAGGGATCAGCCCCAGCATTTT
v_call: TRBV28
clone_size: NA
d_call: TRBD1
j_call: TRBJ1-5

cdr3_aa: CASSRDFGNEKLFF
cdr3_nt: NA
v_call: TRBV5-8
clone_size: once
d_call: NA
j_call: TRBJ1-4

cdr3_aa: CASSPGQLNTGELFF
cdr3_nt: TGTGCCAGCAGCCCAGGACAGCTAAACACCGGGGAGCTGTTTTTT
v_call: TRBV9
clone_size: NA
d_call: NA
j_call: TRBJ2-2

cdr3_aa: CASSYFYQPGYGNQPQHF
cdr3_nt: TGTGCCAGCAGTTACTTTTATCAACCGGGTTATGGCAATCAGCCCCAGCATTTT
v_call: TRBV6-2/TRBV6-3
clone_size: NA
d_call: NA
j_call: TRBJ1-5

cdr3_aa: CASSRAGVWETQYF
cdr3_nt: TGTGCCAGCAGTAGAGCGGGAGTGTGGGAGACCCAGTACTTC
v_call: TRBV6-2/TRBV6-3
clone_size: NA
d_call: TRBD2
j_call: TRBJ2-5

cdr3_aa: CASSLYQETQYF
cdr3_nt: TGTGCCAGCAGCCTATACCAAGAGACCCAGTACTTC
v_call: TRBV7-2
clone_size: once
d_call: NA
j_call: TRBJ2-5

cdr3_aa: CASSTINTGELFF
cdr3_nt: TGTGCCAGCAGCACAATTAACACCGGGGAGCTGTTTTTT
v_call: TRBV28
clone_size: NA
d_call: NA
j_call: TRBJ2-2

cdr3_aa: CASRLDGVMNTEAFF
cdr3_nt: TGTGCCAGCAGGCTAGACGGGGTGATGAACACTGAAGCTTTCTTT
v_call: TRBV2
clone_size: NA
d_call: NA
j_call: TRBJ1-1

cdr3_aa: CASSLTVGQGAEETQYF
cdr3_nt: TGTGCCAGCAGCCTTACTGTCGGACAGGGGGCTGAGGAGACCCAGTACTTC
v_call: TRBV3-1/TRBV3-2
clone_size: NA
d_call: TRBD1
j_call: TRBJ2-5

cdr3_aa: CAWSATLGQGRNTGELFF
cdr3_nt: TGTGCCTGGAGTGCCACATTAGGGCAGGGGAGGAACACCGGGGAGCTGTTTTTT
v_call: TRBV30
clone_size: NA
d_call: NA
j_call: TRBJ2-2

cdr3_aa: CASSLTSLAYEQFF
cdr3_nt: TGTGCCAGCAGCCTGACTAGCCTTGCTTATGAGCAGTTCTTC
v_call: TRBV7-2
clone_size: NA
d_call: TRBD2
j_call: TRBJ2-1

cdr3_aa: CASSYYGETQYF
cdr3_nt: TGTGCCAGCAGTTATTACGGGGAGACCCAGTACTTC
v_call: TRBV6-2/TRBV6-3
clone_size: few
d_call: NA
j_call: TRBJ2-5

cdr3_aa: CASSLAGVNTGELFF
cdr3_nt: TGTGCCAGCAGCCTAGCGGGGGTCAACACCGGGGAGCTGTTTTTT
v_call: TRBV4-2
clone_size: NA
d_call: TRBD2
j_call: TRBJ2-2

cdr3_aa: CASSQLAGIQETQYF
cdr3_nt: TGTGCCAGCAGCCAACTAGCGGGGATCCAAGAGACCCAGTACTTC
v_call: TRBV14
clone_size: NA
d_call: TRBD2
j_call: TRBJ2-5

cdr3_aa: CASSPGTGTYEQYF
cdr3_nt: TGCGCCAGCAGCCCCGGGACAGGAACCTACGAGCAGTACTTC
v_call: TRBV5-1
clone_size: NA
d_call: TRBD1
j_call: TRBJ2-7

cdr3_aa: CASTLFDSNTEAFF
cdr3_nt: TGCGCCAGCACCTTATTTGACAGCAACACTGAAGCTTTCTTT
v_call: TRBV5-1
clone_size: NA
d_call: NA
j_call: TRBJ1-1

cdr3_aa: CASSFIWVSGNWGTEAFF
cdr3_nt: TGTGCCAGCAGTTTTATATGGGTTTCCGGGAACTGGGGCACTGAAGCTTTCTTT
v_call: TRBV28
clone_size: NA
d_call: NA
j_call: TRBJ1-1

cdr3_aa: CASTLFRTGGDNEQFF
cdr3_nt: TGTGCCAGCACCCTATTCCGGACAGGGGGGGACAATGAGCAGTTCTTC
v_call: TRBV5-4
clone_size: NA
d_call: TRBD1
j_call: TRBJ2-1